This TCR beta chain was recovered during a study of blood T cell repertoires in COVID-19. Across the whole study: Specimens from acute and convalescent COVID-19 originated in the United States, Italy and Spain. In each case, the material was cDNA or gDNA derived from T cells, B-cell-depleted T cells, or PBMCs.

The CDR3 spans 15 residues. Germline V CDR1 and CDR2: MNHEY, SVGEGT. This clone was found a few times. At one end the junction does not follow the germline gene, possibly because of a read error. Authors' analysis steps: Reference gene primer amplification in the assay estimated nucleated cell counts. Repertoires were generated with immunoSEQ multiplex PCR, while TCRdb's copy carries only in-frame clones and drops some. V, J and clone size derive from that table, while D and trimming were established from the DNA sequence. The sample lists about 6,000 clones, approximately 84% occurring once. Sequenced material: peripheral blood. The TCR sequence derives from a human donor in a cohort sampled during active COVID-19. The chain couples TRBV6-2 or TRBV6-3 to TRBJ2-7; tentatively, D is TRBD2 (5 bases). The CDR3 nucleotides are TGTGCCAGCAGTTACGCGGGCCACGAAACCCACTCTTCTGGCTTC. Translation: CASSYAGHETHSSGF.